This paragraph covers one T cell receptor beta chain sequence. This specimen belongs to a study of blood T cell repertoires in COVID-19. The assay was immunoSEQ multiplex PCR, and TCRdb's table has in-frame clones only and misses some. The profile covers under 300,000 clones, with roughly 84% appearing a single time and 3.4% taken by the ten largest. The V gene's germline CDR1 is LGHDT and CDR2 YNNKEL (reference sequence). The CDR3 spans 16 residues. V lost 0 bases and J 4 bases, leaving 15 bases between the germline ends. This receptor was identified in a man in his fifties or sixties who had recovered from COVID-19. Sequenced: PBMCs or T cells enriched from blood (not recorded which). This sequence joins TRBV3-1 (or the pseudogene TRBV3-2) and TRBJ1-2; no firm D call. In nucleotides, the CDR3 is TGTGCCAGCAGCCAAGAGTCGTTAGGAGCGTTCTATGGCTACACCTTC. It translates to CASSQESLGAFYGYTF.